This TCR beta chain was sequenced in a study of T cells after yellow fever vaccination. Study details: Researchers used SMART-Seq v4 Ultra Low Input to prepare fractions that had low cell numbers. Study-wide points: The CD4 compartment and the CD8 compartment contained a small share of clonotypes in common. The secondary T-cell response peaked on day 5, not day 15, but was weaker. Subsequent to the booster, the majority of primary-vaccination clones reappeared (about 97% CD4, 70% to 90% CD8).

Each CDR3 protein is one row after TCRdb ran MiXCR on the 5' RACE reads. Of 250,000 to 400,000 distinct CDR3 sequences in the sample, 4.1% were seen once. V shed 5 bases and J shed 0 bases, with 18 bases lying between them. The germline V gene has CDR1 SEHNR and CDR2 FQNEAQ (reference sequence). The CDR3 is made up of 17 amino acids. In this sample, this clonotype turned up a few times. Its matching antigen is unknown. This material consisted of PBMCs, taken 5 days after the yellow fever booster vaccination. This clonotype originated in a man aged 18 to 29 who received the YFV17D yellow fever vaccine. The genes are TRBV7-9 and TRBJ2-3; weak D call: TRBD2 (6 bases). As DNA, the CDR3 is TGTGCCAGCAGCCCTCAGTGGGGACTTAATAGCACAGATACGCAGTATTTT. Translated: CASSPQWGLNSTDTQYF. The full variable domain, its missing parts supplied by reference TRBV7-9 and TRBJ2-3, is DTGVSQNPRHKITKRGQNVTFRCDPISEHNRLYWYRQTLGQGPEFLTYFQNEAQLEKSRLLSDRFSAERPKGSFSTLEIQRTEQGDSAMYLCASSPQWGLNSTDTQYFGPGTRLTVL.